The sequence of this T cell receptor beta chain was determined in a study of T cells in Graves' hyperthyroidism and ophthalmopathy. At the level of the study: Upon initial diagnosis and before any treatment, peripheral blood was collected. Study-level findings and limits: Separating ophthalmopathy from stable hyperthyroidism was achieved by a 13 V-J model. The model anticipated ophthalmopathy a median around 6 months pre-onset.

In germline, CDR1 is LNHDA, CDR2 SQIVND (reference sequence). This CDR3 region has 17 residues. Losses at the gene ends were 5 bases for V and 0 bases for J; bases not matched to a gene: 9. Using RNA transcripts as the source, TCR beta CDR3 regions were amplified. The HTBI primer set was used in a first-round RT-PCR of the TCR CDR3. TCRdb independently ran MiXCR on the multiplex PCR reads; one entry per CDR3 protein. The sample yields around 690,000 distinct CDR3 sequences, roughly 20% seen once. As regards this clonotype: Its antigen is not identified.

This sequence originates from a man in his thirties or forties with Graves' ophthalmopathy. Sample: blood. V and J are TRBV19 and TRBJ2-1; 8 bases match TRBD2. The CDR3 sequence: CASSVSGEITSYNEQFF. CDR3 DNA sequence: TGTGCCAGTAGTGTTAGCGGGGAAATTACCTCCTACAATGAGCAGTTCTTC. Based on the CDR3 plus reference TRBV19 and TRBJ2-1, the full variable domain is DGGITQSPKYLFRKEGQNVTLSCEQNLNHDAMYWYRQDPGQGLRLIYYSQIVNDFQKGDIAEGYSVSREKKESFPLTVTSAQKNPTAFYLCASSVSGEITSYNEQFFGPGTRLTVL.